The following is a T cell receptor (beta chain) sequence with its context. Per the original methods: Reference gene primer amplification in the assay estimated nucleated cell counts. TCRdb's table, derived via immunoSEQ multiplex PCR, lists solely in-frame clones and lacks some. D and trimming come from the DNA, and the V and J calls and clone size come from that table. The data hold roughly 200,000 clones, with around 85% observed a single time. This sample is part of a study of blood T cell repertoires in COVID-19. The wider study: Sites across the United States, Italy and Spain contributed samples from acute and convalescent COVID-19. Nucleic acid was either cDNA or gDNA, and it came from T cells, B-cell-depleted T cells, or PBMCs.

With 4 bases removed from V and 0 bases from J, the gap between germline ends came to 16 bases. CDR3 length: 16 amino acids. CDR1 and CDR2 (germline): SGHVS, FQNEAQ. The sample consisted of peripheral blood. This TCR was sampled from a man aged 45-65 years who had recovered from COVID-19. The gene calls are TRBV7-8 and TRBJ2-7; weak D call: TRBD2 (6 bases). In DNA form, the CDR3 reads TGTGCCAGCAGCTCCTCCGGGACGGGAGTCTCCTACGAGCAGTACTTC. Protein: CASSSSGTGVSYEQYF.